This T cell receptor beta chain was sequenced for a study of PD-L1 blockade in urothelial cancer. The wider study: Men with urothelial cancer arising in the bladder made up about 85% of the roughly 30 patients.

Sequenced by immunoSEQ multiplex PCR; TCRdb stores in-frame clones only, minus some. The table includes approximately 91,000 clones, less than 85% detected once. This clone was detected a few times. The CDR3 has 13 residues. Germline CDR1 and CDR2: SGHAT and FQNNGV. Unmatched junction bases numbered 8, after V lost 9 bases and J lost 3 bases. Noted time point: peripheral blood 6 weeks after treatment start. This TCR was recovered from a man between 65 and 80 years old with urothelial cancer. The chain is built from TRBV11-2 and TRBJ2-7; 7 bases are a match to TRBD2. The source material was PBMCs, sampled around atezolizumab (anti-PD-L1) treatment. CDR3 nucleotides: TGTGCCAGTCGAGCGGGAAGCGGCTACGAGCAGTACTTC. Translating gives CASRAGSGYEQYF.